This T cell receptor beta chain comes out of a study of blood T cell repertoires in COVID-19. The CDR3 runs to 14 residues. Germline lookup yields CDR1 MGHRA and CDR2 YSYEKL. V dropped 5 bases and J dropped 3 bases, with 11 bases sitting between them. This clone showed up just once. The table came from immunoSEQ multiplex PCR; TCRdb's copy has only in-frame clones and leaves some out. Here the sample spans 100,000 or so clones, roughly 76% being singletons. The receptor was isolated from a human donor in a cohort sampled during active COVID-19. Material for sequencing was peripheral blood. The genes are TRBV4-1 and TRBJ2-1, with D perhaps TRBD2 (6 bases). The CDR3 coding sequence is TGCGCCAGCAGCTCCCGGGACTTCTACAATGAGCAGTTCTTC. As protein: CASSSRDFYNEQFF.